Below, 30 T cell receptor beta chains from the same sample are listed, as sequenced in a study of blood T cells in healthy people across ages. A J-beta primer mix and a sample-barcoded 5' primer were used in a second PCR of roughly 6 to 11 cycles. TCRdb re-derived calls from the 5' RACE reads in MiXCR, one entry per CDR3 protein. Here the sample spans 550,000 to 750,000 distinct CDR3 sequences, around a fifth being singletons. Sequenced sample: blood. These receptors originate from a man between 65 and 79 years old in good health.

This clonotype was observed a handful of times. The junction departs from the called germline gene at one end, perhaps through a read error. CDR3 residues: CAASRRLGSDSSTDTQYF. Here the CDR3 DNA reads TGTGCCGCCAGCAGGAGACTCGGGTCTGATTCTAGCACAGATACGCAGTATTTT. The chain couples TRBV15 to TRBJ2-3; no definite D call. This CDR3 has 18 residues. The germline V gene encodes CDR1 LNHNV and CDR2 YYDKDF (reference sequence).

This clonotype has just one count. The V and J genes are TRBV6-5 and TRBJ2-1, with a possible D match to TRBD1 (5 bases). The CDR3 is 13 residues long. The V end lost 6 bases, the J end lost 5 bases, and 11 bases lay between the germline ends. Germline CDR1 is MNHEY and CDR2 is SVGAGI. CDR3 DNA sequence: TGTGCCAGCAGGTCGACAGATAACAATGAGCAGTTCTTC. Its protein product is CASRSTDNNEQFF.

The rearrangement links TRBV28 to TRBJ2-5; 10 bases agree with TRBD1. The end of the DNA is better explained by TRBJ2-7, so the J call may be wrong. The CDR3 runs to 15 residues. Germline CDR1 reads MDHEN; CDR2 reads SYDVKM. The CDR3 protein is CASSFSGTGAYEQYF. In DNA, the CDR3 is TGTGCCAGCAGTTTCTCCGGGACAGGGGCCTACGAGCAGTACTTC.

The V and J genes are TRBV20-1 and TRBJ2-2; D might be TRBD1 (6 bases). This CDR3 region has 15 residues. The germline CDR1 and CDR2 sequences are DFQATT and SNEGSKA (reference sequence). V was shortened by 5 bases and J by 5 bases, with 18 bases between the two germline ends. CDR3 DNA sequence: TGCAGTGCTTCAGGGGTTTATGGACTTACCGGGGAGCTGTTTTTT. Its translation is CSASGVYGLTGELFF.

This clonotype was seen more than once but under ten times. The chain is built from TRBV14 and TRBJ2-1; no definite D call. The CDR3 sequence is 14 residues long. CDR1 and CDR2 (germline): SGHDN, FVKESK. Deletions cut 2 bases from V and 1 base from J, with 6 bases between. The DNA for the CDR3 is TGTGCCAGCAGCCAATCAGTTTCCTACAATGAGCAGTTCTTC. Its protein product is CASSQSVSYNEQFF.

This clonotype was observed many times. V gene TRBV4-3 combines with J gene TRBJ2-1, with TRBD1 matching over 7 bases. Trimming removed 0 bases from V and 5 bases from J; junction bases left unmatched: 7. The germline V gene has CDR1 LGHNA and CDR2 YSLEER. The CDR3 contains 16 residues. The CDR3 here is CASSQDVGQKHNEQFF. Here the CDR3 DNA reads TGCGCCAGCAGCCAAGATGTGGGACAGAAACACAATGAGCAGTTCTTC.

A few counts support this clonotype. The junction does not match germline at one end; this may be a read error. This chain connects TRBV12-5 to TRBJ2-2; D assignment may be TRBD1 or TRBD2 (5 bases each). This CDR3 is built from 17 residues. Germline V gene lookup returns CDR1 LGHNT and CDR2 FRNRAP. The CDR3 nucleotides read TGTGCTAGTGCCTTGACCCTAGCCGACTCGGACACCGGGGAGCTGTGTTTT. It specifies CASALTLADSDTGELCF.

This clonotype was seen only a few times. V usage is TRBV6-1 and J usage is TRBJ2-5; D gene uncertain. CDR3 length equals 13 residues. CDR1 MNHNS and CDR2 SASEGT come from the germline V gene. Trimming removed 1 base from V and 7 bases from J, with 10 bases in between. Here the CDR3 reads CASSEGPTGTQYF. The DNA of the CDR3 is TGTGCCAGCAGTGAAGGGCCAACGGGGACCCAGTACTTC.

J is TRBJ2-5 and V is TRBV6-2 or TRBV6-3; D gene ambiguous. The CDR3 is 12 amino acids. V gave up 7 bases and J gave up 3 bases, with 9 bases separating them. Per the germline V gene, CDR1 is MNHEY and CDR2 is SVGEGT. CDR3 region: CASKGSKETQYF. The CDR3 DNA reads TGTGCCAGCAAGGGATCCAAAGAGACCCAGTACTTC.

The chain carries TRBV9 and TRBJ2-5; TRBD1 agrees at 8 bases. Germline CDR1 reads SGDLS; CDR2 reads YYNGEE. V lost 0 bases, J lost 5 bases, and 6 bases stayed unmatched. This CDR3 region has 15 residues. This CDR3 is CASSVATRGRETQYF. The CDR3 DNA reads as TGTGCCAGCAGCGTAGCGACCAGGGGGCGGGAGACCCAGTACTTC.

The chain employs TRBV13 and TRBJ2-5; D is unclear. Judging by the DNA end, TRBJ2-1 fits better; the J call may be wrong. CDR1 PRHDT and CDR2 FYEKMQ come from the germline V gene (reference sequence). This CDR3 region has 14 residues. The CDR3 reads CASSSRTVYNEQFF. CDR3 coding DNA: TGTGCCAGCAGCTCGAGGACGGTTTACAATGAGCAGTTCTTC.

The chain carries TRBV28 and TRBJ2-3, with D perhaps given as TRBD1 or TRBD2 (5 bases each). The germline V gene has CDR1 MDHEN and CDR2 SYDVKM. V lost 3 bases and J lost 2, with 12 bases in between. This CDR3 spans 15 amino acids. The DNA of the CDR3 is TGTGCCAGCAGTTTTCAGTGGGACCCCACAGATACGCAGTATTTT. Its protein product is CASSFQWDPTDTQYF.

This clonotype was counted only a few times. The V call is TRBV20-1, the J call TRBJ2-1; 7 bases are a match to TRBD1. V lost 6 bases, J lost 4 bases, and 6 bases stayed unmatched. CDR1 and CDR2 from the germline V gene are DFQATT and SNEGSKA (reference sequence). The length of the CDR3 is 13 residues. CDR3 sequence: CSASRQGYNEQFF. The DNA of the CDR3 is TGCAGTGCATCTAGACAGGGTTACAATGAGCAGTTCTTC.

The V call is TRBV5-1, the J call TRBJ2-1; D perhaps matches TRBD2 (5 bases). With 4 bases removed from V and 2 bases from J, the gap between germline ends came to 10 bases. This CDR3 is 14 amino acids long. Germline CDR1 reads SGHRS; CDR2 reads YFSETQ. This CDR3 is CASSPRGAYNEQFF. CDR3 DNA: TGCGCCAGCAGCCCCCGGGGTGCCTACAATGAGCAGTTCTTC.

This clonotype was seen a handful of times. The chain uses TRBV28 and TRBJ2-7; 10 bases are shared with TRBD2. V was pared by 6 bases and J by 2 bases, with 4 bases of the junction left unmatched. CDR3 length: 14 amino acids. CDR1 MDHEN and CDR2 SYDVKM come from the germline V gene. For the CDR3, the DNA is TGTGCCAGCAGACGACTAGCGGGTACCTACGAGCAGTACTTC. Protein sequence: CASRRLAGTYEQYF.

This clonotype was counted a single time. V gene TRBV5-1 combines with J gene TRBJ1-2; D not resolved. The CDR3 extends over 14 amino acids. Trimming removed 0 bases from V and 10 bases from J, with 16 bases in between. Germline loops: CDR1 SGHRS, CDR2 YFSETQ. DNA of the CDR3: TGCGCCAGCAGCTTGGATTTCAACCCACGGGCCTACACCTTC. Residues: CASSLDFNPRAYTF.

This clonotype has a handful of counts. The chain couples TRBV20-1 to TRBJ2-1; 7 bases agree with TRBD2. Germline V gene lookup returns CDR1 DFQATT and CDR2 SNEGSKA (reference sequence). Germline trimming cut 0 bases from V and 6 bases from J; bases unmatched to any gene: 8. The CDR3 totals 15 residues. CDR3 protein: CSARDGAGVPNEQFF. CDR3 bases: TGCAGTGCTAGAGACGGGGCGGGAGTCCCCAATGAGCAGTTCTTC.

V usage is TRBV28 and J usage is TRBJ2-7; TRBD2 is a possible D gene (6 bases). Deletions cut 3 bases from V and 5 bases from J, with 14 bases between. Germline V gene data show CDR1 as MDHEN and CDR2 as SYDVKM. This CDR3 has 14 amino acids. The CDR3 spells CASSLARGRDEQYF. CDR3 bases: TGTGCCAGCAGTTTGGCGCGGGGCCGAGACGAGCAGTACTTC.

This clonotype came up many times. This chain uses TRBV20-1 with TRBJ2-1, with a weak D call TRBD2 (5 bases). The CDR3 is 15 amino acids. With 6 bases removed from V and 2 bases from J, the gap between germline ends came to 17 bases. Germline V gene sequence: CDR1 DFQATT, CDR2 SNEGSKA (reference sequence). CDR3 nucleotide sequence: TGCAGTGCCGCCTTAGCGCCCTATGCCTACAATGAGCAGTTCTTC. Its protein is CSAALAPYAYNEQFF.

V gene TRBV12-5 combines with J gene TRBJ2-2; 9 bases are shared with TRBD1. The CDR3 consists of 16 residues. Germline V gives CDR1 LGHNT, CDR2 FRNRAP. V lost 5 bases to trimming and J lost 4 bases; unmatched junction nucleotides: 8. As DNA, the CDR3 is TGTGCTAGTGGTCTCAGTGGGACAGGGCCCACCGGGGAGCTGTTTTTT. Protein sequence: CASGLSGTGPTGELFF.

This clonotype was recorded a few times. The germline gene is not matched at one end of the junction; a read error may be the cause. This sequence joins TRBV5-1 and TRBJ2-4, with D perhaps matching TRBD2 (7 bases). This CDR3 comprises 17 residues. Germline V gene lookup returns CDR1 SGHRS and CDR2 YFSETQ. The CDR3 loop is CASSLTGGIGLGDIQCF. The DNA of the CDR3 is TGCGCCAGCAGCTTGACGGGGGGCATAGGCCTCGGGGACATTCAGTGCTTC. The full variable domain, with the rest looked up from reference TRBV5-1 and TRBJ2-4, is KAGVTQTPRYLIKTRGQQVTLSCSPISGHRSVSWYQQTPGQGLQFLFEYFSETQRNKGNFPGRFSGRQFSNSRSEMNVSTLELGDSALYLCASSLTGGIGLGDIQCFGAGTRLSVL.

The rearrangement joins TRBV6-4 to TRBJ2-7; 7 bases are shared with TRBD2. The CDR3 contains 15 residues. J gave up 4 bases and V 0 bases, and 6 bases lay outside the gene matches. Germline V gene data show CDR1 as MRHNA and CDR2 as SNTAGT. The CDR3 reads CASSDSSGNGYEQYF. The CDR3 region has the DNA TGTGCCAGCAGTGACTCCAGCGGGAATGGATACGAGCAGTACTTC.

Points on this clonotype: One end of the junction is discordant with germline, which a read error may explain. The rearrangement links TRBV5-1 to TRBJ2-5, with D tentatively TRBD1 or TRBD2 (6 bases each). The CDR3 is made up of 13 amino acids. Germline V CDR1 and CDR2: SGHRS, YFSETQ. The CDR3 DNA follows: TGCGCCAGCAGCTTGGCGGGGGCAGAGATCCAGTACTTC. Protein: CASSLAGAEIQYF.

This clonotype was observed at least ten times. The chain links TRBV7-2 to TRBJ1-4; D not certain. Looked up from germline, CDR1 is SGHTA and CDR2 is FQGNSA. There are 13 residues in the CDR3. V dropped 2 bases and J dropped 5 bases, with 6 bases sitting between them. The CDR3 region has the DNA TGTGCCAGCAGCTTAAACAAGAATGAAAAACTGTTTTTT. This encodes CASSLNKNEKLFF.

The V gene is TRBV5-6, the J gene TRBJ2-5; D is perhaps TRBD1 (6 bases). There are 15 residues in the CDR3. V lost 0 bases, J lost 4 bases, and 13 bases lay in between. Per the germline V gene, CDR1 is SGHDT and CDR2 is YYEEEE. The CDR3 sequence: CASSLVGGRGETQYF. For the CDR3, the DNA is TGTGCCAGCAGCTTGGTTGGCGGCAGGGGAGAGACCCAGTACTTC.

This clonotype was counted at least ten times. This chain joins TRBV5-1 and TRBJ2-3; D tentatively fits TRBD1 or TRBD2 (5 bases each). The CDR3 loop spans 13 amino acids. Trimming took 1 base from V and 7 from J, leaving 10 bases between them. CDR1 and CDR2 from the germline V gene are SGHRS and YFSETQ. For the CDR3, the DNA is TGCGCCAGCAGCTTGCCGGGACGGAATACGCAGTATTTT. Translating it yields CASSLPGRNTQYF.

This chain connects TRBV12-3 or TRBV12-4 to TRBJ2-5; D is perhaps TRBD1 or TRBD2 (5 bases each). The CDR3 extends over 14 amino acids. V lost 5 bases and J 9 bases, leaving 19 bases between the germline ends. The CDR3 DNA is TGTGCCAGCAGTCCCGGACTGGTGATAGGGGCCCAGTACTTC. Translating it yields CASSPGLVIGAQYF.

The chain carries TRBV27 and TRBJ1-4, with D maybe TRBD1 (6 bases). Germline lookup yields CDR1 MNHEY and CDR2 SMNVEV (reference sequence). V lost 1 base, J lost 7 bases, and 13 bases lay in between. The CDR3 loop spans 15 amino acids. CDR3 DNA sequence: TGTGCCAGCAGTTTATTTCAGGGGCCTCTTGAAAAACTGTTTTTT. This gives the protein CASSLFQGPLEKLFF.

For this clonotype: This may stem from a read error, because a much larger clone lies one nucleotide away. The conserved phenylalanine or tryptophan is not found at the CDR3 terminus, so this likely reflects a read error. The chain is built from TRBV5-1 and TRBJ2-5; D gene ambiguous. V was shortened by 3 bases and J by 2 bases, with 8 bases between the two germline ends. CDR1 is SGHRS and CDR2 is YFSETQ in the germline V gene. The CDR3 runs to 13 residues. The CDR3 loop reads CASSSTGQETQYY. The CDR3 nucleotides read TGCGCCAGCAGCTCTACCGGTCAAGAGACCCAGTACTAC.

This chain links TRBV2 with TRBJ1-2; no definite D call. The V gene's germline CDR1 is SNHLY and CDR2 FYNNEI. The CDR3 length is 17 residues. Trimming stripped 5 bases from V and 2 bases from J, with 21 bases between. The CDR3 spells CASSPPNREGENYGYTF. Here the CDR3 DNA reads TGTGCCAGCAGTCCCCCAAACCGGGAAGGTGAAAACTATGGCTACACCTTC. Complete variable domain (other parts from reference TRBV2 and TRBJ1-2): EPEVTQTPSHQVTQMGQEVILRCVPISNHLYFYWYRQILGQKVEFLVSFYNNEISEKSEIFDDQFSVERPDGSNFTLKIRSTKLEDSAMYFCASSPPNREGENYGYTFGSGTRLTVV.